This T cell receptor (beta chain) was obtained from a study of T cell repertoires in cytomegalovirus infection (dated by TCRdb to between 2018 and 2020). Notes on the research overall: Peptide stimulations targeted recently identified HLA-C-restricted CMV epitopes, whose presentation resists viral immunomodulation, together with well-studied HLA-B-restricted epitopes. Donor HLA type was relevant to the analysis, because carriage of CMV infection together with the matching HLA type was indicated by public TCR beta signatures.

TCRdb shows the sequencer as Illumina HiSeq 1500. TCRdb ran its own pipeline on the public reads, namely fastp trimming at Q25 and MiXCR clone calling, and kept in-frame beta chains. Identical CDR3 protein sequences are pooled into one entry, listed with their most common genes and DNA. The sample contains about 830,000 distinct CDR3 sequences, around a third of them found a single time. Around 12% of the sample goes to the ten largest clones. The treatment or condition label corresponds to: in vitro stimulation with specific CMV peptide epitopes to enrich CMV-specific T cells. Between the V and J ends, shortened by 5 bases and 9 bases respectively, the junction contains 17 bases. Measured from the cysteine to the phenylalanine, the CDR3 is 14 residues long. Only CDR3 DNA remains: 42 bases, in frame from the first base. The germline V gene (reference sequence) sets CDR1 to SEHNR and CDR2 to FQNEAQ.

Points the paper makes about the study in general: In both this cohort and an independent cohort of some 380 donors, the cumulative frequency of public TCR beta family members distinguished carriers of CMV infection plus the relevant HLA type. The ex vivo response was dominated by HLA-C-restricted CMV-specific TCR beta clonotypes, which also provided the single most frequent clonotype in two of eight donors.

This clonotype occurred a few times. The target of this receptor is not known. Nothing much larger sits one base from this clone, and base qualities are not available. The sequence derives from a human donor in good health (CMV status not recorded). Some clones in this sample may be carry-over from other donors' samples. The sequencing used cultured CD8+ T cells from PBMCs, collected from culture after CMV antigen stimulation. Recombination connected TRBV7-9 to TRBJ1-5, with the D gene too uncertain to name. The DNA reads TGTGCCAGCAGCCTAGTTTCACCCGATGGGCCCCAGCATTTT. The translation is CASSLVSPDGPQHF.